These 26 T cell receptor beta chains were sequenced from one sample in a study of T cell changes during pregnancy in multiple sclerosis. TCRdb's table, derived via immunoSEQ multiplex PCR, lists solely in-frame clones and lacks some. Altogether 90,000 to 100,000 clones are present, about 94% being singletons, with the ten largest covering less than 2.5%. Sample: peripheral blood, taken in the third trimester of pregnancy. Receptor source: a female donor with multiple sclerosis, enrolled in a pregnancy study.

The chain is built from TRBV28 and TRBJ2-5, with TRBD2 matching over 14 bases. After removal of 5 bases from V and 7 bases from J, the junction contained 15 bases not matched to a gene. CDR1 is MDHEN, CDR2 SYDVKM, per germline. This CDR3 is 18 amino acids long. CDR3: CASSPPGLAGAPGVTQYF. CDR3 bases: TGTGCCAGCAGTCCGCCGGGACTAGCGGGAGCCCCAGGGGTGACCCAGTACTTC.

This clone occurred once. CDR3 protein: CASSTGTEYGYTF. For the CDR3, the DNA is TGTGCCAGCAGCACCGGGACTGAGTATGGCTACACCTTC. The J gene is TRBJ1-2, the V gene TRBV7-2; TRBD1 might be the D (5 bases). Germline loops: CDR1 SGHTA, CDR2 FQGNSA. This CDR3 comprises 13 residues. The V end was cut by 5 bases, the J end by 5 bases, with 12 bases between.

V and J are TRBV10-3 and TRBJ2-7; 7 nucleotides match TRBD1. The CDR3 sequence is 13 residues long. J gave up 2 bases and V 4 bases, and 2 bases lay outside the gene matches. Germline loops: CDR1 ENHRY, CDR2 SYGVKD. DNA of the CDR3: TGTGCCATCAGTGGGGGACAGCCCTACGAGCAGTACTTC. It encodes CAISGGQPYEQYF.

V is TRBV6-5 and J is TRBJ1-4; D unclear. The CDR3 runs 13 residues. The germline gives CDR1 MNHEY, CDR2 SVGAGI. Deletions cut 2 bases from V and 8 bases from J, with 9 bases between. As DNA, the CDR3 is TGTGCCAGCAGTTACGTTGGGGAGGAAAAACTGTTTTTT. Translating it yields CASSYVGEEKLFF.

The chain combines TRBV5-1 with TRBJ2-3, with 7 positions matching TRBD1. Germline values: CDR1 SGHRS, CDR2 YFSETQ. Trimming took 5 bases from V and 4 from J; bases not matched to a gene: 4. This CDR3 is built from 13 residues. CDR3 in DNA: TGCGCCAGCAGATATACAGGGGCAGATACGCAGTATTTT. Protein: CASRYTGADTQYF.

The chain uses TRBV28 and TRBJ2-1; TRBD2 agrees at 8 bases. This CDR3 is 17 amino acids long. Germline V gives CDR1 MDHEN, CDR2 SYDVKM. V lost 4 bases, J lost 0 bases, and 8 bases stayed unmatched. As DNA, the CDR3 is TGTGCCAGCAGTTCCATACGAAGCGGGAGCTCCTACAATGAGCAGTTCTTC. It translates to CASSSIRSGSSYNEQFF.

The V call is TRBV28, the J call TRBJ1-4; TRBD1 matches at 7 bases. Germline loops: CDR1 MDHEN, CDR2 SYDVKM. The J segment lost 3 bases and the V segment lost 5 bases, leaving 6 bases of the junction unmatched. This CDR3 is built from 15 residues. CDR3 sequence (DNA): TGTGCCAGCAGTATCTGGACAGGATCTAATGAAAAACTGTTTTTT. Residues: CASSIWTGSNEKLFF.

As regards this clone: Because it lacks the conserved phenylalanine or tryptophan at the end, this CDR3 is likely a read error. No DNA is shown, since the ends of the CDR3 on it are uncertain; the CDR3 is the one TCRdb lists. V and J are TRBV7-2 and TRBJ1-1. In germline, CDR1 is SGHTA, CDR2 FQGNSA. The CDR3 spans 9 amino acids, including both terminal residues. The CDR3 protein is CASSLAEVR.

This clone appeared a few times. V usage is TRBV15 and J usage is TRBJ1-1; perhaps TRBD1 as D (5 bases). The V end was cut by 8 bases, the J end by 4 bases, with 11 bases between. The CDR3 has 12 residues. The V gene's germline CDR1 is LNHNV and CDR2 YYDKDF (reference sequence). As DNA, the CDR3 is TGTGCCACCCGGCGGGGGACCACTGAAGCTTTCTTT. Protein: CATRRGTTEAFF.

The chain carries TRBV5-8 and TRBJ1-5, with 10 bases that match TRBD1. J gave up 2 bases and V 0 bases, and 2 bases lay outside the gene matches. Germline lookup yields CDR1 SGHTS and CDR2 YDEGEE. The CDR3 has 16 amino acids. CDR3 in DNA: TGTGCCAGCAGCTTGGGGGACAGGGGTCGCAATCAGCCCCAGCATTTT. This gives the protein CASSLGDRGRNQPQHF.

J is TRBJ2-3 and V is TRBV29-1; 7 nucleotides match TRBD2. Germline CDR1 reads SQVTM; CDR2 reads ANQGSEA. The J segment lost 3 bases and the V segment lost 4 bases, leaving 7 bases of the junction unmatched. This CDR3 comprises 14 residues. The CDR3 coding sequence is TGCAGCGTTGTGAGCGGGGTTTTGACAGATACGCAGTATTTT. Translating gives CSVVSGVLTDTQYF.

V gene TRBV5-6 combines with J gene TRBJ2-5; 11 bases map to TRBD1. The V gene's germline CDR1 is SGHDT and CDR2 YYEEEE. The CDR3 length is 14 residues. The J segment lost 4 bases and the V segment lost 3 bases, leaving 2 bases of the junction unmatched. The CDR3 nucleotides read TGTGCCAGCAGCTATGGGACAGGGGGAGAGACCCAGTACTTC. Translated, it gives CASSYGTGGETQYF.

V and J are TRBV5-1 and TRBJ2-1, with 9 nucleotides matching TRBD2. This CDR3 spans 14 amino acids. The trim removed 0 bases at V and 9 bases at J, leaving 4 bases unmatched. Germline lookup yields CDR1 SGHRS and CDR2 YFSETQ. The CDR3 is CASSLGLAASEQFF. The CDR3 nucleotides read TGCGCCAGCAGCTTGGGACTAGCGGCATCTGAGCAGTTCTTC.

CDR3 residues: CASRKGDLLLNTEAFF. CDR3 nucleotide sequence: TGTGCCAGCAGAAAGGGGGACCTACTACTGAACACTGAAGCTTTCTTT. The J gene is TRBJ1-1, the V gene TRBV28; weak D call: TRBD1 (6 bases). Looked up from germline, CDR1 is MDHEN and CDR2 is SYDVKM. The CDR3 is made up of 16 amino acids. The germline V and J ends were trimmed by 6 bases and 0 bases, with 17 bases remaining between them.

The chain links TRBV28 to TRBJ2-2, with D unclear. The ends were cut back, 5 bases at V and 1 base at J, with 5 bases in the middle. From germline, CDR1 is MDHEN and CDR2 SYDVKM. CDR3 size: 13 residues. CDR3 sequence: CASSKQNTGELFF. CDR3 DNA: TGTGCCAGCAGTAAACAGAACACCGGGGAGCTGTTTTTT.

The chain uses TRBV28 and TRBJ2-3; TRBD2 is a possible D gene (6 bases). Germline values: CDR1 MDHEN, CDR2 SYDVKM. Trimming removed 1 base at V and 4 bases at J, with 24 bases between. The CDR3 is 19 residues long. In DNA form, the CDR3 reads TGTGCCAGCAGTTTATTTGGCCGGGAGCTTGTTAGTTCGGCAGATACGCAGTATTTT. Its protein product is CASSLFGRELVSSADTQYF.

The rearrangement links TRBV9 to TRBJ2-7; perhaps TRBD2 as D (6 bases). From germline, CDR1 is SGDLS and CDR2 YYNGEE. The CDR3 length is 14 residues. V was pared by 0 bases and J by 6 bases, with 13 bases between. CDR3 DNA: TGTGCCAGCAGCGTAGTTGGCCTCGGGAGCGAGCAGTACTTC. Translating it yields CASSVVGLGSEQYF.

The gene calls are TRBV27 and TRBJ2-7, with 10 nucleotides matching TRBD1. The CDR3 length is 14 residues. Germline V gives CDR1 MNHEY, CDR2 SMNVEV (reference sequence). Trimming cost V 7 bases and J 4 bases; bases outside gene matches: 7. The CDR3 is CASKTGTGAYEQYF. The CDR3 nucleotides are TGTGCCAGCAAGACCGGGACAGGGGCATACGAGCAGTACTTC.

The V and J genes are TRBV19 and TRBJ1-5; D gene uncertain. Trimming stripped 5 bases from V and 0 bases from J, with 11 bases between. Germline V gene data show CDR1 as LNHDA and CDR2 as SQIVND (reference sequence). CDR3 length: 15 residues. CDR3 DNA: TGTGCCAGTAGTCTGAGGACTTCTAGCAATCAGCCCCAGCATTTT. This translates into CASSLRTSSNQPQHF.

The CDR3 loop reads CASSTGLEGEGPYEQYF. Here the CDR3 DNA reads TGTGCCAGCAGCACGGGCCTAGAGGGCGAAGGGCCTTACGAGCAGTACTTC. The chain joins TRBV7-9 to TRBJ2-7; TRBD2 is a possible D gene (5 bases). The germline V and J ends were trimmed by 5 bases and 4 bases, with 24 bases remaining between them. The CDR3 is made up of 17 amino acids. CDR1 is SEHNR, CDR2 FQNEAQ, per germline (reference sequence).

The chain recombines TRBV18 with TRBJ1-5; TRBD1 is a possible D gene (5 bases). The CDR3 is 14 amino acids. Germline lookup yields CDR1 KGHSH and CDR2 LQKENI. V dropped 2 bases and J dropped 4 bases, with 9 bases sitting between them. CDR3 nucleotides: TGTGCCAGCTCACCAATGGAGGGGAATCAGCCCCAGCATTTT. It yields the protein CASSPMEGNQPQHF.

The chain uses TRBV2 and TRBJ2-4; D uncertain. Germline V gives CDR1 SNHLY, CDR2 FYNNEI. This CDR3 has 13 residues. V lost 4 bases, J lost 8 bases, and 12 bases lay in between. CDR3 in DNA: TGTGCCAGCAGTGTCGGGTATCGGGACATTCAGTACTTC. Protein sequence: CASSVGYRDIQYF.

This sequence joins TRBV29-1 and TRBJ2-1; 11 nucleotides align to TRBD2. The CDR3 loop spans 14 amino acids. In germline, CDR1 is SQVTM, CDR2 ANQGSEA. V lost 4 bases, J lost 6 bases, and 5 bases stayed unmatched. CDR3 residues: CSVGRGLAGNEQFF. The CDR3 bases are TGCAGCGTTGGCCGAGGACTAGCGGGCAATGAGCAGTTCTTC.

The chain couples TRBV28 to TRBJ2-7; 7 bases line up with TRBD2. Germline lookup yields CDR1 MDHEN and CDR2 SYDVKM. The CDR3 contains 12 residues. V lost 6 bases and J lost 4; bases outside the gene matches: 3. CDR3 sequence (DNA): TGTGCCAGCAGGACTAGCCGATACGAGCAGTACTTC. Its translation is CASRTSRYEQYF.

The chain carries TRBV5-1 and TRBJ1-1; TRBD1 aligns across 8 bases. CDR1 and CDR2 from the germline V gene are SGHRS and YFSETQ. V lost 0 bases and J lost 0; bases outside the gene matches: 1. This CDR3 spans 15 amino acids. The CDR3 loop is CASSLETGVNTEAFF. Written as DNA, the CDR3 is TGCGCCAGCAGCTTGGAGACAGGGGTGAACACTGAAGCTTTCTTT.

Only a few counts were recorded for this clone. The chain combines TRBV6-1 with TRBJ1-4, with 10 bases lining up with TRBD1. Germline CDR1 and CDR2: MNHNS and SASEGT. With 1 base clipped from V and 7 bases from J, the junction kept 3 bases outside the gene matches. The CDR3 consists of 15 residues. The CDR3 loop is CASSEEGQGSEKLFF. The CDR3 DNA sequence: TGTGCCAGCAGTGAAGAGGGACAGGGGAGTGAAAAACTGTTTTTT.